The 10 T cell receptor beta chains reported below all come from one sample, sequenced in a study of prognosis after radiotherapy for stage I lung cancer (dated by TCRdb to the early 2020s). Data came from an Illumina HiSeq 3000. Two rounds of multiplex PCR on genomic DNA were used to amplify the TCR beta CDR3 region. In the first round of PCR, primers specific to each TRBV and TRBJ gene were used, and the primer sequences are filed in Chinese patent CN105087789A. The public reads were reanalyzed by TCRdb: fastp trimming at Q25, MiXCR alignment, in-frame beta chains only. Entries are consolidated by CDR3 protein sequence, retaining the most common genes and DNA. In all, the sample holds around 21,000 distinct CDR3 sequences, and about 40% of those were seen once. Approximately 34% of the sample is in the top ten clones. This specimen was PBMCs, taken before or after stereotactic body radiation therapy (not recorded which). The origin of the receptors is a donor over 45 with non-small cell lung cancer.

This rearrangement joins TRBV20-1 to TRBJ2-1; no definite D call. V was clipped by 0 bases and J by 4 bases, with 16 bases between them. CDR1 DFQATT and CDR2 SNEGSKA come from the germline V gene (reference sequence). This CDR3 region has 16 residues. In nucleotides, the CDR3 is TGCAGTGCTAGAGATTTCCTAGATGATTCATACAATGAGCAGTTCTTC. It translates to CSARDFLDDSYNEQFF.

In its sample, this clonotype was seen many times. This chain connects TRBV20-1 to TRBJ2-5; TRBD2 aligns across 13 bases. The J segment lost 3 bases and the V segment lost 6 bases, leaving 4 bases of the junction unmatched. Germline CDR1 and CDR2: DFQATT and SNEGSKA (reference sequence). This CDR3 has 14 amino acids. The CDR3 loop reads CSASGLAGEETQYF. CDR3 bases: TGCAGTGCATCCGGACTAGCGGGAGAAGAGACCCAGTACTTC.

A word on this clonotype: One end of the junction fails to match germline, which may point to a read error. The V call is TRBV27, the J call TRBJ2-2; no clear D gene. The CDR3 is 13 residues long. Germline V gene data show CDR1 as MNHEY and CDR2 as SMNVEV (reference sequence). The CDR3 sequence: CASSSENTVDLFF. The CDR3 nucleotides are TGCGCCAGCAGTTCCGAGAACACCGTGGATCTGTTTTTT.

This clonotype showed up many times. This chain links TRBV9 with TRBJ1-1; perhaps TRBD1 as D (5 bases). V gave up 3 bases and J gave up 6 bases, with 15 bases separating them. The CDR3 totals 14 residues. Germline V gene data show CDR1 as SGDLS and CDR2 as YYNGEE. For the CDR3, the DNA is TGTGCCAGCAGCGGGGGGGTCAGGGCCTCTGAAGCTTTCTTT. Translation gives CASSGGVRASEAFF.

The chain uses TRBV6-2 or TRBV6-3 and TRBJ2-2; 12 nucleotides match TRBD2. V dropped 7 bases and J dropped 5; count of bases not matched to a gene: 20. The germline CDR1 and CDR2 sequences are MNHEY and SVGEGT. This CDR3 contains 20 residues. As DNA, the CDR3 is TGTGCCAGCAAAGAACGGGACGGACGACTAGCGGGAGAACGGACCGGGGAGCTGTTTTTT. Translation gives CASKERDGRLAGERTGELFF.

Comments on this clonotype: This likely traces to a read error, being one base from a far larger clone. The chain links TRBV7-9 to TRBJ1-1; D remains unclear. The CDR3 runs to 17 residues. Germline assignment: CDR1 SEHNR and CDR2 FQNEAQ (reference sequence). The CDR3 nucleotides read TGTGCCAGCAGCATAAGCCGGCGTGGAGGATTGAAAACTGAAGCTTTCTTT. It is translated as CASSISRRGGLKTEAFF.

This clonotype was detected many times. The genes are TRBV5-6 and TRBJ2-2; D may match TRBD1 or TRBD2 (5 bases each). Germline-derived CDR1 and CDR2 are SGHDT and YYEEEE. Trimming shortened V by 5 bases and J by 2 bases, and 10 bases separated the two germline ends. The CDR3 has 14 residues. In DNA form, the CDR3 reads TGTGCCAGCAGTTGGGACCACAACACCGGGGAGCTGTTTTTT. It codes for CASSWDHNTGELFF.

At least ten counts were recorded for this clonotype. V usage is TRBV7-9 and J usage is TRBJ2-7; 14 nucleotides match TRBD2. This CDR3 comprises 16 residues. Germline CDR1 and CDR2: SEHNR and FQNEAQ (reference sequence). After removal of 5 bases from V and 7 bases from J, the junction contained 10 bases not matched to a gene. Here the CDR3 reads CASSATSGRALGEQYF. The CDR3 DNA follows: TGTGCCAGCAGCGCGACTAGCGGGAGGGCCCTGGGGGAGCAGTACTTC.

The J gene is TRBJ2-3, the V gene TRBV19; TRBD1 agrees at 7 bases. This CDR3 has 14 residues. Germline lookup yields CDR1 LNHDA and CDR2 SQIVND (reference sequence). V gave up 4 bases and J gave up 1 base; unmatched junction bases: 2. The CDR3 sequence: CASSNQGGTDTQYF. The CDR3 coding sequence is TGTGCCAGTAGTAACCAGGGGGGCACAGATACGCAGTATTTT.

V and J are TRBV5-4 and TRBJ2-3; 13 bases match TRBD2. Germline values: CDR1 SGHNT, CDR2 YYREEE (reference sequence). V was clipped by 2 bases and J by 2 bases; unmatched bases: 2. The CDR3 is made up of 16 amino acids. The CDR3 DNA is TGTGCCAGCAGCTTAGGGACTAGCGGGATCACAGATACGCAGTATTTT. This encodes CASSLGTSGITDTQYF.